The 18 T cell receptor beta chains listed next were all sequenced from one sample in a study of blood T cells in healthy people across ages. Through a sample-barcoded 5' primer and a J-beta primer mix, a second PCR was run for roughly 7 to 12 cycles. Using its own MiXCR run on the 5' RACE reads, TCRdb lists one record per CDR3 protein. The data contain approximately 1,000,000 distinct CDR3 sequences, 35% to 40% of them singletons. Material for sequencing was blood. The receptors derive from a man aged 18 to 30 in good health.

This clonotype turned up a few times. The rearrangement links TRBV7-8 to TRBJ2-3; no definite D call. Germline V CDR1 and CDR2: SGHVS, FQNEAQ. This CDR3 region has 14 residues. V was shortened by 1 base and J by 2 bases, with 7 bases between the two germline ends. CDR3 residues: CASSLVGPTDTQYF. DNA for the CDR3: TGTGCCAGCAGCTTAGTAGGCCCCACAGATACGCAGTATTTT.

This clonotype has more than one count but fewer than ten. This CDR3 is CSAPNQPQHF. DNA for the CDR3: TGCAGTGCTCCCAATCAGCCCCAGCATTTT. The chain carries TRBV20-1 and TRBJ1-5; D is uncertain. Trimming cost V 5 bases and J 3 bases, with 2 bases left between them. Per germline, CDR1 DFQATT and CDR2 SNEGSKA (reference sequence). The CDR3 is made up of 10 amino acids.

V usage is TRBV10-3 and J usage is TRBJ2-7; 9 nucleotides match TRBD1. Per germline, CDR1 ENHRY and CDR2 SYGVKD. This CDR3 is 20 amino acids long. Trimming removed 3 bases from V and 4 bases from J; junction bases left unmatched: 22. The CDR3 nucleotides are TGTGCCATCAGTGATTACACGAAGGGCACCGTTCTGGACAGGGGTTACGAGCAGTACTTC. Amino acids: CAISDYTKGTVLDRGYEQYF.

With regard to this clonotype: This may be a read error: a much more frequent sequence differs by one nucleotide. The chain uses TRBV12-3 or TRBV12-4 and TRBJ2-1; 7 bases fit TRBD2. Unmatched junction bases numbered 14, after V lost 5 bases and J lost 13 bases. The CDR3 covers 14 residues. The chain's CDR3 is CASSPRDYEETQFF. The CDR3 DNA is TGTGCCAGCAGTCCCCGGGACTACGAAGAGACCCAGTTCTTC.

To note about this clonotype: At one of its ends the junction is not consistent with the germline gene, which may arise from a read error. The CDR3 loop reads CRAQDRQGRSEETQFF. The CDR3, as DNA: TGCCGTGCCCAAGATCGACAGGGAAGGTCAGAAGAGACCCAGTTCTTC. The V call is TRBV20-1, the J call TRBJ2-1; TRBD1 matches at 7 bases. This CDR3 contains 16 residues. CDR1 DFQATT and CDR2 SNEGSKA come from the germline V gene (reference sequence).

V is TRBV2 and J is TRBJ2-3, with D unresolved. The germline V gene encodes CDR1 SNHLY and CDR2 FYNNEI. CDR3 length equals 13 residues. The V and J ends lost 4 bases and 4 bases respectively, with 9 bases between them. The CDR3 protein is CASSGNGADTQYF. DNA for the CDR3: TGTGCCAGCAGTGGAAATGGGGCAGATACGCAGTATTTT.

The V and J genes are TRBV7-2 and TRBJ2-5; 10 bases map to TRBD1. Matching the DNA end better, TRBJ2-7 makes the J call doubtful. CDR1 is SGHTA and CDR2 is FQGNSA in the germline V gene. CDR3 length equals 16 residues. CDR3 sequence: CASSPEGTGVFHEQYF. The DNA for the CDR3 is TGTGCCAGCAGCCCTGAGGGGACAGGGGTTTTCCACGAGCAGTACTTC.

The chain recombines TRBV4-2 with TRBJ2-2; 10 bases match TRBD1. V gave up 4 bases and J gave up 4 bases; unmatched junction bases: 3. The CDR3 spans 15 residues. Germline V gene lookup returns CDR1 LGHNA and CDR2 YNFKEQ. The CDR3 coding sequence is TGTGCCAGCAGCCCCAGGGACAGGGGCACCGGGGAGCTGTTTTTT. Translation gives CASSPRDRGTGELFF.

The chain has TRBV9 and TRBJ2-3; possibly TRBD1 for D (6 bases). The V and J ends lost 7 bases and 5 bases respectively, with 20 bases between them. Looked up from germline, CDR1 is SGDLS and CDR2 is YYNGEE. There are 15 residues in the CDR3. The chain's CDR3 is CASSRYGTPQDTQYF. CDR3 DNA: TGTGCCAGCTCCCGCTATGGGACACCTCAAGATACGCAGTATTTT.

This clonotype was recorded a few times. This chain connects TRBV4-2 to TRBJ1-2, with unresolved D. The CDR3 is 13 amino acids. V was pared by 0 bases and J by 4 bases, with 6 bases between. The germline CDR1 and CDR2 sequences are LGHNA and YNFKEQ. CDR3: CASSQEDGYGYTF. The CDR3 DNA is TGTGCCAGCAGCCAAGAGGACGGCTATGGCTACACCTTC.

This clonotype appeared many times. The rearrangement uses TRBV24-1 and TRBJ2-3; 8 nucleotides line up with TRBD2. The V and J ends lost 4 bases and 6 bases, in that order; junction bases with no gene match: 11. Germline-derived CDR1 and CDR2 are KGHDR and SFDVKD. The CDR3 runs to 16 residues. The CDR3 region is CATSEPVAGSIDTQYF. The CDR3 region has the DNA TGTGCCACCAGTGAACCTGTAGCGGGGTCGATTGATACGCAGTATTTT.

This clonotype was picked up one time. V gene TRBV3-1 combines with J gene TRBJ2-1, with D uncertain. V lost 2 bases to trimming and J lost 12 bases, with 11 bases between them. CDR3 length: 12 residues. In germline, CDR1 is LGHDT, CDR2 YNNKEL (reference sequence). The CDR3 sequence is CASSQFPNGQFF. Written as DNA, the CDR3 is TGTGCCAGCAGCCAATTTCCAAACGGGCAGTTCTTC.

This clonotype has just one count. The V gene is TRBV20-1, the J gene TRBJ1-1; D is unclear. The CDR3 length is 14 residues. V was pared by 6 bases and J by 7 bases, with 21 bases between. Germline V gene sequence: CDR1 DFQATT, CDR2 SNEGSKA (reference sequence). The CDR3 DNA reads as TGCAGTGCGGAGCGGGGTATTGGAATCGGTGAAGCTTTCTTT. Translated, it gives CSAERGIGIGEAFF.

There are a few counts of this clonotype. The V call is TRBV20-1, the J call TRBJ1-5, with 7 positions matching TRBD1. CDR1 and CDR2 (germline): DFQATT, SNEGSKA (reference sequence). The CDR3 loop spans 14 amino acids. Unmatched junction bases numbered 5, after V lost 6 bases and J lost 0 bases. In DNA, the CDR3 is TGCAGTGCAATGGGACAGAGTAGCAATCAGCCCCAGCATTTT. Translated: CSAMGQSSNQPQHF.

This clonotype appeared a few times. This chain joins TRBV12-3 or TRBV12-4 and TRBJ1-2; perhaps TRBD1 as D (6 bases). The CDR3 is made up of 14 amino acids. V dropped 5 bases and J dropped 2 bases, with 12 bases sitting between them. The CDR3 loop reads CASSTGTPNYGYTF. CDR3 in DNA: TGTGCCAGCAGTACCGGGACACCAAACTATGGCTACACCTTC.

A few counts support this clonotype. The chain recombines TRBV7-9 with TRBJ1-4, with 7 bases aligning to TRBD1. Germline CDR1 is SEHNR and CDR2 is FQNEAQ (reference sequence). V trimming: 4 bases; J trimming: 5 bases; junction bases outside the gene matches: 4. The CDR3 runs to 14 residues. CDR3 in amino acids: CASSSEQGNEKLFF. The CDR3 DNA reads as TGTGCCAGCAGCTCAGAACAGGGGAATGAAAAACTGTTTTTT.

This clonotype occurred many times. The chain has TRBV12-3 or TRBV12-4 and TRBJ2-1; 11 nucleotides match TRBD2. The CDR3 sequence is 14 residues long. Losses at the gene ends were 5 bases for V and 10 bases for J; bases not matched to a gene: 7. The CDR3 protein is CASSRTSGGREQFF. The CDR3, as DNA: TGTGCCAGCAGTCGAACTAGCGGGGGAAGGGAGCAGTTCTTC.

Remarks on this clonotype: A read error may produce the germline difference seen at one junction end. The CDR3 loop is CVSSLEGSNVQFF. In DNA form, the CDR3 reads TGCGTCAGCAGCTTGGAGGGTAGCAATGTTCAGTTCTTC. The chain couples TRBV5-1 to TRBJ2-1; D may be TRBD2 (6 bases). This CDR3 is 13 amino acids long. Per germline, CDR1 SGHRS and CDR2 YFSETQ.